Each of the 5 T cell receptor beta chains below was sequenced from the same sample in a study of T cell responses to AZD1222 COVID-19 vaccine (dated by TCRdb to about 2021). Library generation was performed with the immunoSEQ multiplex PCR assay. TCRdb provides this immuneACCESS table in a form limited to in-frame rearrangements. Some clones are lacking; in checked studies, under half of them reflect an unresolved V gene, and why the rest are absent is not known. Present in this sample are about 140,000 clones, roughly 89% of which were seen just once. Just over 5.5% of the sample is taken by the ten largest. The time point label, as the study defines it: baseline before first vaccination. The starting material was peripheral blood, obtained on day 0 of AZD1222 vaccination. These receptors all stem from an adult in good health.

As DNA, the CDR3 is TGTGCCAGCAGTTACAGGGGTATGTCTCGTGGCTACACCTTC. Its protein product is CASSYRGMSRGYTF. The chain joins TRBV6-5 to TRBJ1-2, with D possibly being TRBD1 (5 bases). This CDR3 comprises 14 residues. V lost 2 bases and J lost 7, with 14 bases in between. Germline values: CDR1 MNHEY, CDR2 SVGAGI.

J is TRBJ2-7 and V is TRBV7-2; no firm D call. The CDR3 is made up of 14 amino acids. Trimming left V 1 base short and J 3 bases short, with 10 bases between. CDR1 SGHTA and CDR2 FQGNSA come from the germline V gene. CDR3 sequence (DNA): TGTGCCAGCAGCTTAGGTCTTTATCTCTACGAGCAGTACTTC. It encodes CASSLGLYLYEQYF.

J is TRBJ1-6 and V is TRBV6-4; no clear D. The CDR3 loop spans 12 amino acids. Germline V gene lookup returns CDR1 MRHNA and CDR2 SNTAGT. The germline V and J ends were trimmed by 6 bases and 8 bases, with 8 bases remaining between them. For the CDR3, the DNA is TGTGCCAGCAGCTTTTCGGATTCACCCCTCCACTTT. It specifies CASSFSDSPLHF.

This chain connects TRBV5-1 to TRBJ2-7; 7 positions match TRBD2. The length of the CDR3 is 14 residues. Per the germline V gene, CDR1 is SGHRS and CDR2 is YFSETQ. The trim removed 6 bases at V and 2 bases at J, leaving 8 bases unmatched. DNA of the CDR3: TGCGCCAGCACCCCTGGGGCGGGAGCCTACGAGCAGTACTTC. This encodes CASTPGAGAYEQYF.

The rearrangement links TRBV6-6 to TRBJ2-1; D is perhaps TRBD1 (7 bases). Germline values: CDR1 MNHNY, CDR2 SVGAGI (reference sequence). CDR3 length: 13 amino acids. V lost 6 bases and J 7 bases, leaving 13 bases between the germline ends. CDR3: CASRIQGRNEQFF. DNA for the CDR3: TGTGCCAGCAGGATACAGGGGAGGAATGAGCAGTTCTTC.